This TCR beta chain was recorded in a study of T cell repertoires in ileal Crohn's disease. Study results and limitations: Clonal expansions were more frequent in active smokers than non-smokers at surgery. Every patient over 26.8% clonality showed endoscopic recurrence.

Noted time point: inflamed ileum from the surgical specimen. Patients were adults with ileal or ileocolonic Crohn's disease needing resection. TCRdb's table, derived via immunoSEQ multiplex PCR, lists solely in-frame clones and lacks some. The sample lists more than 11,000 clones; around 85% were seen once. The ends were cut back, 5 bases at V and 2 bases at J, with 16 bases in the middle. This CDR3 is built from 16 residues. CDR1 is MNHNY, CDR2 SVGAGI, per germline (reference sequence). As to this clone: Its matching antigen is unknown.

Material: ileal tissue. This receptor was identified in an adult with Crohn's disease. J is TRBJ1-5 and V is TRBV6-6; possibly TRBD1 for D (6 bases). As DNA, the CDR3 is TGTGCCAGCAGTGGGGGGCTAGGGGTGGGCAATCAGCCCCAGCATTTT. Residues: CASSGGLGVGNQPQHF.